A single sample gave rise to the 18 T cell receptor beta chains below, sequenced in a study of T cells in localized non-small cell lung cancer. The data were produced by immunoSEQ multiplex PCR, yet TCRdb's version contains in-frame clones alone and is incomplete. The sample lists approximately 2,300 clones, 15% to 20% occurring once. Sequenced here: normal lung tissue next to the tumor, sampled before any cancer treatment. These receptors were taken from a man aged 35-75 years with stage I squamous cell lung carcinoma.

The V and J genes are TRBV10-3 and TRBJ1-2; 12 bases are a match to TRBD1. Germline lookup yields CDR1 ENHRY and CDR2 SYGVKD. CDR3 length: 18 amino acids. Unmatched junction bases numbered 9, after V lost 0 bases and J lost 4 bases. CDR3 protein: CAISESKGQGALLYGYTF. The CDR3 DNA reads as TGTGCCATCAGTGAGTCGAAGGGACAGGGGGCCTTACTCTATGGCTACACCTTC.

By share of the sample, this clone is medium-sized. The CDR3 is CASSLDVVSGANVLTF. The CDR3 nucleotides are TGTGCCAGCAGCCTCGACGTGGTGTCTGGGGCCAACGTCCTGACTTTC. The V call is TRBV11-3, the J call TRBJ2-6; D unclear. From germline, CDR1 is SGHNT and CDR2 YENEEA. V shed 5 bases and J shed 1 base, with 12 bases lying between them. The CDR3 runs 16 residues.

The genes are TRBV29-1 and TRBJ1-3; D is unclear. Trimming took 4 bases from V and 0 from J, leaving 10 bases between them. The CDR3 runs to 14 residues. Germline CDR1 SQVTM, CDR2 ANQGSEA. CDR3 nucleotide sequence: TGCAGCGTTGGCCAGGCAGGCTCTGGAAACACCATATATTTT. Protein product: CSVGQAGSGNTIYF.

V gene TRBV6-8 combines with J gene TRBJ1-3; D unresolved. V lost 5 bases and J 0 bases, leaving 11 bases between the germline ends. This CDR3 comprises 15 residues. Germline lookup yields CDR1 MNHGY and CDR2 SAAAGT. The CDR3 reads CASSEDYSSGNTIYF. The CDR3 coding sequence is TGTGCCAGCAGTGAGGACTATAGCTCTGGAAACACCATATATTTT.

V and J are TRBV11-3 and TRBJ1-1; D remains ambiguous. CDR3 size: 16 residues. Trimming removed 4 bases at V and 2 bases at J, with 17 bases between. Per germline, CDR1 SGHNT and CDR2 YENEEA. This chain's CDR3 is CASSSRRGQANTEAFF. CDR3 sequence (DNA): TGTGCCAGCAGCTCTCGTCGGGGTCAGGCCAACACTGAAGCTTTCTTT.

J is TRBJ2-3 and V is TRBV19, with D tentatively TRBD2 (5 bases). Per the germline V gene, CDR1 is LNHDA and CDR2 is SQIVND (reference sequence). The CDR3 covers 13 residues. Trimming removed 3 bases at V and 6 bases at J, with 10 bases between. For the CDR3, the DNA is TGTGCCAGTAGTATCTCGGGGTGGGATACGCAGTATTTT. Translated, it gives CASSISGWDTQYF.

This clone was counted between two and nine times. V usage is TRBV15 and J usage is TRBJ2-1; 12 bases match TRBD2. Looked up from germline, CDR1 is LNHNV and CDR2 is YYDKDF (reference sequence). V was clipped by 5 bases and J by 9 bases; unmatched bases: 8. This CDR3 is 15 amino acids long. CDR3: CATSARTSGIFEQFF. CDR3 bases: TGTGCCACCAGCGCCCGGACTAGCGGGATATTTGAGCAGTTCTTC.

The chain couples TRBV10-2 to TRBJ1-1, with D tentatively TRBD1 (6 bases). Between the trimmed V and J ends, which lost 3 bases and 6 bases, there was a span of 11 bases. CDR3 size: 13 residues. CDR1 is WSHSY and CDR2 is SAAADI in the germline V gene. Here the CDR3 reads CASSELRGSEAFF. DNA for the CDR3: TGCGCCAGCAGTGAACTCAGGGGCTCTGAAGCTTTCTTT.

Only a few counts were recorded for this clone. J is TRBJ1-5 and V is TRBV11-3; no reliable D call. Trimming removed 2 bases from V and 0 bases from J, with 8 bases in between. Germline loops: CDR1 SGHNT, CDR2 YENEEA. This CDR3 comprises 15 residues. The CDR3 region has the DNA TGTGCCAGCAGCTTAAGCACAGATAGCAATCAGCCCCAGCATTTT. This translates into CASSLSTDSNQPQHF.

The chain uses TRBV29-1 and TRBJ2-2, with D unclear. Germline CDR1 reads SQVTM; CDR2 reads ANQGSEA. This CDR3 has 16 amino acids. Trimming pared 3 bases from V and 1 base from J, leaving 15 bases between. The CDR3, as DNA: TGCAGCGTTGATAGTCCTTCGCCCCGGAACACCGGGGAGCTGTTTTTT. The encoded protein is CSVDSPSPRNTGELFF.

The gene calls are TRBV11-3 and TRBJ2-1; the match to TRBD1 covers 7 bases. The CDR3 is 14 residues long. V was clipped by 6 bases and J by 1 base; unmatched bases: 3. Germline V gene sequence: CDR1 SGHNT, CDR2 YENEEA. CDR3 in amino acids: CASRPDRSYNEQFF. The CDR3 DNA reads TGTGCCAGCAGACCGGACAGGTCCTACAATGAGCAGTTCTTC.

This clone is medium-sized. This chain links TRBV9 with TRBJ1-4, with D possibly matching TRBD1 (5 bases). V was pared by 5 bases and J by 1 base, with 12 bases between. Germline V gene lookup returns CDR1 SGDLS and CDR2 YYNGEE. There are 15 residues in the CDR3. The CDR3 DNA sequence: TGTGCCAGCAGTGTCTTTAGGGGAACTAATGAAAAACTGTTTTTT. This codes for CASSVFRGTNEKLFF.

The chain links TRBV25-1 to TRBJ2-2; TRBD1 agrees at 7 bases. The ends lost 8 bases at V and 1 base at J; junction bases unmatched: 4. The CDR3 is made up of 14 amino acids. Germline V lookup: CDR1 MGHDK, CDR2 SYGVNS. The CDR3 here is CASLGQMNTGELFF. CDR3 in DNA: TGTGCCAGCCTGGGACAGATGAACACCGGGGAGCTGTTTTTT.

This clone rates as medium-sized. The V gene is TRBV11-3, the J gene TRBJ2-1, with 7 bases that match TRBD2. Germline V CDR1 and CDR2: SGHNT, YENEEA. V lost 3 bases and J lost 10; bases outside the gene matches: 12. This CDR3 region has 15 residues. CDR3 amino acids: CASSFLGRSREEQFF. The CDR3 coding sequence is TGTGCCAGCAGCTTCCTCGGGAGGAGCCGGGAGGAGCAGTTCTTC.

The V gene is TRBV19, the J gene TRBJ2-2, with D hard to call. V lost 5 bases, J lost 5 bases, and 9 bases lay in between. Germline values: CDR1 LNHDA, CDR2 SQIVND (reference sequence). The CDR3 has 13 amino acids. Here the CDR3 DNA reads TGTGCCAGTAGTTTACATCGGACCGGGGAGCTGTTTTTT. This translates into CASSLHRTGELFF.

The V gene is TRBV18, the J gene TRBJ2-6; 8 positions agree with TRBD1. CDR1 and CDR2 from the germline V gene are KGHSH and LQKENI. J gave up 0 bases and V 1 base, and 2 bases lay outside the gene matches. There are 17 residues in the CDR3. The CDR3 spells CASSPRTGNSGANVLTF. In nucleotides, the CDR3 is TGTGCCAGCTCACCACGGACAGGGAACTCTGGGGCCAACGTCCTGACTTTC.

This clone has ten or more counts. The chain employs TRBV11-3 and TRBJ2-5, with 15 nucleotides matching TRBD2. Looked up from germline, CDR1 is SGHNT and CDR2 is YENEEA. J was trimmed by 3 bases and V by 5 bases; bases with no gene match: 1. The CDR3 length is 15 residues. This chain's CDR3 is CASSRTSGREETQYF. The CDR3 nucleotides read TGTGCCAGCAGCCGGACTAGCGGGAGGGAAGAGACCCAGTACTTC.

V is TRBV29-1 and J is TRBJ2-4; D gene unclear. Trimming removed 4 bases at V and 6 bases at J, with 13 bases between. This CDR3 is built from 13 residues. Germline values: CDR1 SQVTM, CDR2 ANQGSEA. CDR3 residues: CSVVLSSGNIQYF. CDR3 nucleotide sequence: TGCAGCGTTGTCCTATCTTCGGGAAACATTCAGTACTTC.